A few counts support the clone carrying this T cell receptor (beta chain). One end of the junction is discordant with germline, which a read error may explain. This sample was included in a study of T cells in Graves' hyperthyroidism and ophthalmopathy. CDR1 is SGHRS and CDR2 is YFSETQ in the germline V gene. The CDR3 runs to 15 residues. Amplification targeted TCR beta CDR3 regions from RNA transcripts. First-round RT-PCR targeting the TCR CDR3 was performed with the HTBI primer set. From the multiplex PCR reads, TCRdb called clonotypes with MiXCR, one entry per CDR3 protein. Among 400,000 to 500,000 distinct CDR3 sequences, roughly an eighth were seen once, and the ten largest hold 5.3%.

The receptor's source is a woman aged 18-29 years with Graves' hyperthyroidism. Sequenced input: blood. This chain links TRBV5-1 with TRBJ2-7, with 7 bases that match TRBD2. The CDR3 DNA sequence: TGCGCCAGCAGCTTGGCTAGCGGAGCAATGGACGAGCGGTACTTC. Protein: CASSLASGAMDERYF.